The subject of this entry is one TCR beta chain. Its specificity is unknown. This sample stems from a study of Ad26.COV2.S vaccination and SARS-CoV-2 variants. Study context: As a participant in COV1001, the donor was in the Ad26.COV2.S trial arm. Regarding the study as a whole: Analytic work on TCR breadth and depth might have understated the full extent of total T cell responses.

Treatment here: over 15 received Ad26.COV2.S at low or high dose, single or two shots; about five received placebo; per-sample allocation not given. Day 63 following the first vaccine or placebo injection was when the samples were taken. The sample came from a Boston adult aged 18-55 years. CDR3 length: 15 residues. In germline, CDR1 is SGHRS, CDR2 YFSETQ. V gave up 0 bases and J gave up 1 base, with 10 bases separating them. Assay used: immunoSEQ multiplex PCR; TCRdb lists only in-frame clones, some missing. The profile shows 410,000 or so clones, about 90% of them singletons. This sequence joins TRBV5-1 and TRBJ2-5; D may match TRBD1 or TRBD2 (5 bases each). The source of this sequence is a person between 18 and 65 years old who received the Ad26.COV2.S COVID-19 vaccine or a placebo. The sample consisted of peripheral blood, taken in a trial of Ad26.COV2.S vaccine versus placebo. The CDR3 DNA follows: TGCGCCAGCAGCTTGGAGTGGGACGGCCAAGAGACCCAGTACTTC. This translates into CASSLEWDGQETQYF.